This is a list of T cell receptor beta chains from one sample in a study of blood T cells in healthy people across ages. TCRdb re-analysed the 5' RACE reads in MiXCR, keeping a single row per CDR3 protein. The sample includes more than 650,000 distinct CDR3 sequences, about 20% of them seen just once. Sequences were obtained from blood. These TCRs come from a man aged 70 or older in good health. Each CDR3 is given without its conserved first and last residue.

J	length	V	CDR3
TRBJ1-1	12	TRBV12-3/TRBV12-4	ASRLTGGNTEAF
TRBJ2-3	11	TRBV29-1	SVGTSGSDTQY
TRBJ2-7	11	TRBV6-5	ASREASSYEQY
TRBJ2-3	12	TRBV12-3/TRBV12-4	ASRFRISADTEY
TRBJ1-2	12	TRBV5-1	ASSPAQGRLGYT
TRBJ1-3	13	TRBV5-1	ASSPGQLSGNTIY
TRBJ2-5	11	TRBV19	ASSMGRLETQY
TRBJ2-3	10	TRBV28	ASRSSTDTQY
NA	14	TRBV7-9	ASSFTDLRQGYEQY
TRBJ2-1	12	TRBV12-3/TRBV12-4	ASTRTDKYNEQF
TRBJ2-3	11	TRBV10-2	ASSGLATDAQY
TRBJ2-3	14	TRBV21-1	ASRTAARVGTDTQY
TRBJ2-5	12	TRBV4-3	ASSQGGDGETQY
TRBJ2-7	12	TRBV4-2	ASSQGGQSYEQY
TRBJ2-5	14	TRBV12-3/TRBV12-4	ASSLYRGQGQETQY
TRBJ1-6	10	TRBV9	ASSVGNPPLH
TRBJ2-5	13	TRBV7-8	ASSQRQGPSETQY
TRBJ1-2	11	TRBV29-1	SPNSRPNYGYT
TRBJ2-1	15	TRBV19	ASSSRDGGDPYNEQF
TRBJ1-1	12	TRBV15	ATSSDIWNTEAF
TRBJ1-5	13	TRBV24-1	ATGYGGAGNQPQH
TRBJ1-1	12	TRBV21-1	ASSTDRRNTEAF
TRBJ1-4	14	TRBV9	ASSVARDATNEKLF
TRBJ2-1	13	TRBV5-1	ASSLELAMYNEQF
TRBJ1-2	13	TRBV24-1	ATSDGGTGAGGYT
TRBJ2-1	13	TRBV5-5	ASSVSGDGIGEQF
TRBJ2-5	11	TRBV5-6	ASSRTGVETQY
TRBJ2-1	14	TRBV12-3/TRBV12-4	ASSPWERESRNEQF
TRBJ2-1	14	TRBV20-1	SAVGRSGGAYNEQF
TRBJ2-7	12	TRBV5-1	ASSSGTTTYEQY
TRBJ1-5	13	TRBV3-1	ASSRDRNGNQPQH
TRBJ1-1	14	TRBV6-2/TRBV6-3	ASTQGGARRDTEAF
TRBJ1-5	10	TRBV20-1	SASEGGQPQH
TRBJ1-4	14	TRBV19	ASSTPRQTTNEKLF
TRBJ2-3	13	TRBV12-3/TRBV12-4	ASKSTSGRIDTQY
TRBJ1-1	10	TRBV7-9	ASRPRDSEAF
TRBJ2-7	14	TRBV4-2	ASSQDLGVSGYEQY
TRBJ1-1	14	TRBV7-9	ASSRESGTVNTEAF
NA	12	TRBV4-3	ASSQVAQGGEQF
TRBJ1-1	11	TRBV15	ATSRQVNTEAF